This T cell receptor beta chain derives from a study of blood T cell repertoires in COVID-19. Study summary: COVID-19 samples collected from the United States, Italy and Spain covered acute and convalescent phases.

In the original analysis: Estimation of nucleated cell counts was performed using reference gene primer amplification. TCRdb keeps only in-frame clones here, not all; method: immunoSEQ multiplex PCR. The V and J calls and clone size were taken over from that table, and D and trimming were inferred from the DNA. This sample has just over 150,000 clones, with approximately 90% found just once. About this clone itself: The sample has other DNA sequences that encode this CDR3 too.

This receptor was taken from a man aged 30 to 39 with COVID-19, enrolled during active disease. Sequencing used peripheral blood.

The CDR3 is CASGTLNQPQHF. The CDR3 DNA reads TGTGCCAGCGGGACTTTAAATCAGCCCCAGCATTTT. The chain has TRBV28 and TRBJ1-5; TRBD1 might be the D (5 bases). Germline V CDR1 and CDR2: MDHEN, SYDVKM. The CDR3 runs 12 residues. Deletions cut 8 bases from V and 4 bases from J, with 9 bases between.